The 9 T cell receptor beta chains below come from one sample, sequenced in a study of blood T cell repertoires in COVID-19. Method: immunoSEQ multiplex PCR; TCRdb's copy keeps in-frame clones and lacks some. The table lists 310,000 or so clones, around nine tenths of them singletons. The sample consisted of peripheral blood. All receptors derive from a woman aged 25 to 39 with COVID-19, enrolled during active disease.

The chain couples TRBV27 to TRBJ2-7; tentative D call: TRBD2 (6 bases). The germline V gene encodes CDR1 MNHEY and CDR2 SMNVEV (reference sequence). V was trimmed by 1 base and J by 2 bases, leaving 12 bases between them. CDR3 size: 15 residues. The CDR3 coding sequence is TGTGCCAGCAGTTTATTCGCTAGCGAGACCTACGAGCAGTACTTC. Residues: CASSLFASETYEQYF.

J is TRBJ2-1 and V is TRBV28, with TRBD2 matching 7 bases. Germline V CDR1 and CDR2: MDHEN, SYDVKM. CDR3 length: 17 amino acids. With 0 bases clipped from V and 0 bases from J, the junction kept 5 bases outside the gene matches. The CDR3, as DNA: TGTGCCAGCAGTTTATGGGTGGGAGGGAGCTCCTACAATGAGCAGTTCTTC. Translated, it gives CASSLWVGGSSYNEQFF.

V gene TRBV9 combines with J gene TRBJ1-2, with D perhaps matching TRBD1 (6 bases). The germline gives CDR1 SGDLS, CDR2 YYNGEE. The CDR3 sequence is 11 residues long. V lost 5 bases and J 9 bases, leaving 11 bases between the germline ends. In DNA form, the CDR3 reads TGTGCCAGCAGTCGACAGGAGAGCTACACCTTC. The encoded protein is CASSRQESYTF.

This clone was found once. The chain carries TRBV2 and TRBJ1-6; weak D call: TRBD1 (5 bases). The CDR3 runs 13 residues. V was cut by 8 bases and J by 1 base, with 6 bases left in between. Germline V CDR1 and CDR2: SNHLY, FYNNEI. In DNA, the CDR3 is TGTGCCAGCCAGGGATCCTATAATTCACCCCTCCACTTT. Protein sequence: CASQGSYNSPLHF.

The rearrangement links TRBV7-2 to TRBJ2-1; 12 nucleotides match TRBD2. V shed 1 base, J shed 4 bases, and the junction held 2 bases outside the gene matches. From germline, CDR1 is SGHTA and CDR2 FQGNSA. CDR3 size: 16 residues. The CDR3 protein is CASSLGTSGMYNEQFF. The CDR3 DNA is TGTGCCAGCAGCTTAGGGACTAGCGGGATGTACAATGAGCAGTTCTTC.

J is TRBJ1-4 and V is TRBV4-2; TRBD1 agrees at 7 bases. Trimming at V came to 4 bases and at J to 7 bases, leaving 6 bases not matched to a gene. This CDR3 contains 14 residues. Germline V lookup: CDR1 LGHNA, CDR2 YNFKEQ. CDR3 region: CASSLDRTSEKLFF. The CDR3 DNA follows: TGTGCCAGCAGCCTGGACAGGACAAGTGAAAAACTGTTTTTT.

J is TRBJ2-5 and V is TRBV3-1 (or the pseudogene TRBV3-2); no clear D. V lost 1 base, J lost 2 bases, and 11 bases lay in between. CDR1 and CDR2 (germline): LGHDT, YNNKEL (reference sequence). This CDR3 comprises 15 residues. CDR3 DNA: TGTGCCAGCAGCCAAGGGGCAGGCAGACAAGAGACCCAGTACTTC. It codes for CASSQGAGRQETQYF.

The V gene is TRBV19, the J gene TRBJ2-4, with TRBD1 identical over 7 bases. CDR3 length: 14 residues. After removal of 4 bases from V and 6 bases from J, the junction contained 6 bases not matched to a gene. Germline-derived CDR1 and CDR2 are LNHDA and SQIVND (reference sequence). CDR3 sequence: CASSTGDSRNIQYF. DNA of the CDR3: TGTGCCAGTAGTACCGGGGACAGTCGAAACATTCAGTACTTC.

The chain combines TRBV24-1 with TRBJ2-1; TRBD2 matches 9 bases. With 1 base clipped from V and 9 bases from J, the junction kept 3 bases outside the gene matches. CDR1 KGHDR and CDR2 SFDVKD come from the germline V gene. This CDR3 spans 14 amino acids. The CDR3 here is CATSDFAGGGEQFF. CDR3 sequence (DNA): TGTGCCACCAGTGATTTTGCGGGGGGGGGTGAGCAGTTCTTC.